This T cell receptor (beta chain) was retrieved from a study of blood T cell dynamics during melanoma immunotherapy. Here immunoSEQ multiplex PCR was the method, and the copy in TCRdb shows in-frame clones only, minus some. The sample has about 9,700 clones, 85% to 90% seen once; the top ten hold about 30%. Regarding the study as a whole: Clones driving repertoire changes may be melanoma-specific or general immune activation.

To note about this clone: No antigen is known for it.

Time point in this sample: pre-treatment baseline. Disease control meant complete response, partial response or stable disease at 12 weeks. Sample: blood, taken from a patient treated with checkpoint blockade. This sequence was found in a human donor with melanoma.

CDR3 protein: CASSPNDRSLLNTGELFF. CDR3 nucleotide sequence: TGTGCCAGCTCACCGAACGACAGGTCCCTGCTGAACACCGGGGAGCTGTTTTTT. The chain joins TRBV18 to TRBJ2-2, with a possible D match to TRBD1 (6 bases). The V and J ends lost 3 bases and 1 base respectively, with 18 bases between them. The length of the CDR3 is 18 residues. Germline values: CDR1 KGHSH, CDR2 LQKENI.